This entry is about one TCR beta chain. The antigen remains unidentified. These data originate in a study of cytomegalovirus exposure and HLA in healthy donors. Clones were sequenced by immunoSEQ multiplex PCR, and TCRdb holds only the in-frame ones, with some missing. The sample has about 130,000 clones, roughly 94% seen once. Study conclusions and caveats: Reportedly, diagnosis of cytomegalovirus status by the classifier showed high specificity and sensitivity.

V was clipped by 1 base and J by 7 bases, with 10 bases between them. The CDR3 sequence is 14 residues long. Germline-derived CDR1 and CDR2 are MDHEN and SYDVKM. Material: PBMCs. The clonotype comes from a young woman in good health and CMV-seronegative. The chain is built from TRBV28 and TRBJ1-4; TRBD1 is a possible D gene (5 bases). CDR3 in DNA: TGTGCCAGCAGTTTATTTCAGGGCGGTGAAAAACTGTTTTTT. Protein product: CASSLFQGGEKLFF.